The sample holds many counts of the clone carrying this T cell receptor (beta chain). Its antigen is not identified. A second about 7 to 11 cycle PCR used barcoded and J-beta primers. A template-switch adaptor that had 12 random nucleotides put a tag on each cDNA molecule. TCRdb processed the 5' RACE reads anew with MiXCR; each CDR3 protein has one entry. Here the sample spans about 840,000 distinct CDR3 sequences, under 35% being singletons. Those donating, healthy Caucasian individuals from Russia, were aged roughly 6 to 100. These data belong to a study of blood T cells in healthy people across ages. Points from the study as a whole: Across the age range, TCR beta diversity per million T cells fell in a roughly linear way.

Trimming cost V 6 bases and J 5 bases, with 22 bases left between them. CDR3 length: 15 amino acids. The V gene's germline CDR1 is SQVTM and CDR2 ANQGSEA. A further study also used this sample, focusing on T cells of mothers and their children.

The J gene is TRBJ2-5, the V gene TRBV29-1, with D perhaps matching TRBD1 or TRBD2 (6 bases each). This receptor was identified in a middle-aged woman in good health. Sequences were obtained from blood. Written as DNA, the CDR3 is TGCAGCGTGGCGGGACATCCCCGGGGAGGCGAGACCCAGTACTTC. It yields the protein CSVAGHPRGGETQYF. Using reference TRBV29-1 and TRBJ2-5 for the parts outside the CDR3, the full variable domain is SAVISQKPSRDICQRGTSLTIQCQVDSQVTMMFWYRQQPGQSLTLIATANQGSEATYESGFVIDKFPISRPNLTFSTLTVSNMSPEDSSIYLCSVAGHPRGGETQYFGPGTRLLVL.